The clone carrying this T cell receptor (beta chain) appeared many times. Its antigen is unidentified. Quantitative 5'-RACE was performed with molecular barcodes, and it yielded the TCR beta libraries. TCRdb reprocessed the 5' RACE reads with MiXCR, giving one entry per CDR3 protein. The sample shows 450,000 or so distinct CDR3 sequences, 25% to 30% of them seen only once. The data originate from a study of CD8 T cells in ankylosing spondylitis. Study results and limitations: Some motif variants were previously reported in reactive arthritis synovial fluid and blood. A TCR beta motif of fewer than 10 highly homologous variants seemed to mark ankylosing spondylitis blood.

In germline, CDR1 is SQVTM, CDR2 ANQGSEA. CDR3 length equals 14 residues. Trimming removed 0 bases at V and 2 bases at J, with 11 bases between. The clonotype originates from a male donor with ankylosing spondylitis. The chain is built from TRBV29-1 and TRBJ2-7; D is unclear. The sequenced material came from blood, either unsorted or a sorted T cell fraction (not recorded which). As DNA, the CDR3 is TGCAGCGTTGAAGAGGTATCCCGTCCCTACGAGCAGTACTTC. Its translation is CSVEEVSRPYEQYF.